The 20 T cell receptor beta chains listed next were all sequenced from one sample in a study of shared clonotypes between healthy human individuals (dated by TCRdb to the early 2020s). The protocol used for the library was the immunoSEQ multiplex PCR assay. Imported from immuneACCESS, the table was reduced by TCRdb to in-frame sequences with V and J called. These copies leave out some clones; in studies compared against another copy, an unresolved V gene accounts for under half, and the cause of the remainder is not known. This sample is represented by 950,000 to 1,100,000 clones; about 74% of them were singletons. The ten largest clones capture approximately 1.5% of the sample. Material for sequencing was memory CD4+ T cells sorted from blood. The sample's cell subset or site label, decoded: CD45RA-negative fraction. All receptors come from a man aged 18 to 30 in good health.

This rearrangement joins TRBV6-1 to TRBJ2-2; D might be TRBD1 (6 bases). Germline CDR1 is MNHNS and CDR2 is SASEGT. The CDR3 length is 15 residues. Trimming took off 6 bases at V and 7 bases at J, with 18 bases between the two ends. The CDR3 DNA sequence: TGTGCCAGCAGCACCACAGGGTATTCGGGCGGGGAGCTGTTTTTT. Amino acid sequence: CASSTTGYSGGELFF.

This clone was recorded once. The chain joins TRBV6-6 to TRBJ1-5; D is unresolved. Germline values: CDR1 MNHNY, CDR2 SVGAGI (reference sequence). V lost 4 bases and J lost 6, with 10 bases in between. The CDR3 runs 13 residues. The CDR3 DNA follows: TGTGCCAGCAGTTCCTCCCGGGGTCAGCCCCAGCATTTT. This sequence encodes CASSSSRGQPQHF.

CDR3 amino acids: CASSRTGPDNSPLHF. As DNA, the CDR3 is TGTGCCAGCAGCCGGACAGGGCCGGACAATTCACCCCTCCACTTT. The rearrangement links TRBV6-1 to TRBJ1-6; 8 bases align to TRBD1. The CDR3 spans 15 residues. J was trimmed by 7 bases and V by 6 bases; bases with no gene match: 8. Germline CDR1 is MNHNS and CDR2 is SASEGT.

The CDR3 sequence is CASSFRAGPTDTQYF. The CDR3 coding sequence is TGTGCCAGCAGCTTCAGAGCGGGACCCACAGATACGCAGTATTTT. The chain joins TRBV5-4 to TRBJ2-3; TRBD2 matches 7 bases. CDR3 length equals 15 residues. The V gene's germline CDR1 is SGHNT and CDR2 YYREEE (reference sequence). After removal of 2 bases from V and 2 bases from J, the junction contained 5 bases not matched to a gene. The full variable domain, in which reference TRBV5-4 and TRBJ2-3 provide the parts outside the CDR3, is ETGVTQSPTHLIKTRGQQVTLRCSSQSGHNTVSWYQQALGQGPQFIFQYYREEENGRGNFPPRFSGLQFPNYSSELNVNALELDDSALYLCASSFRAGPTDTQYFGPGTRLTVL.

The chain has TRBV5-1 and TRBJ2-1; 7 nucleotides agree with TRBD1. V was pared by 6 bases and J by 15 bases, with 12 bases of the junction left unmatched. Per germline, CDR1 SGHRS and CDR2 YFSETQ. The CDR3 sequence is 12 residues long. CDR3 in DNA: TGCGCCAGCACCCTCGATGAGGGGGCCCTGTTCTTC. It encodes CASTLDEGALFF.

Worth noting for this clone: The same CDR3 also results from other DNA sequences found in this sample. The CDR3 is CASSERTGITEAFF. The CDR3 DNA is TGTGCCAGCAGTGAACGGACAGGGATCACTGAAGCTTTCTTT. The chain couples TRBV6-1 to TRBJ1-1; 8 nucleotides line up with TRBD1. CDR3 size: 14 residues. Trimming took 2 bases from V and 4 from J; bases not matched to a gene: 3. Germline V CDR1 and CDR2: MNHNS, SASEGT.

The chain employs TRBV18 and TRBJ1-3; tentatively, D is TRBD1 (6 bases). The germline gives CDR1 KGHSH, CDR2 LQKENI. V dropped 8 bases and J dropped 4 bases, with 12 bases sitting between them. This CDR3 has 13 amino acids. The CDR3 protein is CASQGGSGNTIYF. In nucleotides, the CDR3 is TGTGCCAGCCAAGGGGGATCCGGAAACACCATATATTTT.

V is TRBV5-1 and J is TRBJ2-3; 8 bases line up with TRBD2. The V gene's germline CDR1 is SGHRS and CDR2 YFSETQ. The length of the CDR3 is 13 residues. J gave up 6 bases and V 3 bases, and 3 bases lay outside the gene matches. CDR3 amino acids: CASSSGGDDTQYF. The CDR3, as DNA: TGCGCCAGCAGCTCCGGGGGGGACGATACGCAGTATTTT. Full variable domain (remainder filled in from reference TRBV5-1 and TRBJ2-3): KAGVTQTPRYLIKTRGQQVTLSCSPISGHRSVSWYQQTPGQGLQFLFEYFSETQRNKGNFPGRFSGRQFSNSRSEMNVSTLELGDSALYLCASSSGGDDTQYFGPGTRLTVL.

V usage is TRBV30 and J usage is TRBJ1-6; D is undetermined. V was trimmed by 8 bases and J by 14 bases, leaving 19 bases between them. CDR1 GTSNPN and CDR2 SVGIG come from the germline V gene (reference sequence). CDR3 length: 12 residues. As DNA, the CDR3 is TGTGCCCTCAAGGTGGAGGGAGTCACCCTCCACTTT. Its translation is CALKVEGVTLHF.

CDR3 DNA: TGTGCCAGCAGCTCCGCGTGGGCAGGGGATAATTCACCCCTCCACTTT. This encodes CASSSAWAGDNSPLHF. V gene TRBV7-9 combines with J gene TRBJ1-6; possibly TRBD1 for D (6 bases). Germline CDR1 SEHNR, CDR2 FQNEAQ (reference sequence). V was pared by 4 bases and J by 5 bases, with 15 bases between. The CDR3 contains 16 residues. Supplemented by reference TRBV7-9 and TRBJ1-6, the full variable domain reads DTGVSQNPRHKITKRGQNVTFRCDPISEHNRLYWYRQTLGQGPEFLTYFQNEAQLEKSRLLSDRFSAERPKGSFSTLEIQRTEQGDSAMYLCASSSAWAGDNSPLHFGNGTRLTVT.

V usage is TRBV7-2 and J usage is TRBJ2-3; 9 positions agree with TRBD2. The CDR3 covers 15 residues. Germline loops: CDR1 SGHTA, CDR2 FQGNSA. V lost 1 base to trimming and J lost 7 bases; unmatched junction nucleotides: 6. CDR3 sequence (DNA): TGTGCCAGCAGCTTAGGCGGAAGCGGGGGGAATACGCAGTATTTT. This translates into CASSLGGSGGNTQYF. The variable domain in full, completed from reference TRBV7-2 and TRBJ2-3, reads GAGVSQSPSNKVTEKGKDVELRCDPISGHTALYWYRQSLGQGLEFLIYFQGNSAPDKSGLPSDRFSAERTGGSVSTLTIQRTQQEDSAVYLCASSLGGSGGNTQYFGPGTRLTVL.

The chain joins TRBV6-5 to TRBJ1-1; D may be TRBD1 (5 bases). CDR1 and CDR2 from the germline V gene are MNHEY and SVGAGI. CDR3 length: 15 amino acids. V was pared by 2 bases and J by 0 bases, with 10 bases between. Here the CDR3 reads CASSYVGLMNTEAFF. The DNA of the CDR3 is TGTGCCAGCAGTTACGTGGGGCTGATGAACACTGAAGCTTTCTTT.

The J gene is TRBJ1-2, the V gene TRBV5-6; 8 nucleotides align to TRBD1. V lost 1 base to trimming and J lost 7 bases; unmatched junction nucleotides: 6. This CDR3 comprises 14 residues. Germline values: CDR1 SGHDT, CDR2 YYEEEE. CDR3 coding DNA: TGTGCCAGCAGCTTGAACAGGGGGGAAACTGGCTACACCTTC. Protein: CASSLNRGETGYTF.

The chain links TRBV5-4 to TRBJ2-1; 8 positions agree with TRBD1. The V segment lost 4 bases and the J segment 8 bases; nucleotides outside the gene matches: 5. The CDR3 length is 13 residues. Germline V lookup: CDR1 SGHNT, CDR2 YYREEE (reference sequence). Here the CDR3 reads CASSRTGFDEQFF. The CDR3 DNA follows: TGTGCCAGCAGCCGGACAGGGTTCGATGAGCAGTTCTTC.

The chain couples TRBV25-1 to TRBJ2-1; D gene uncertain. Trimming removed 1 base from V and 6 bases from J, with 10 bases in between. In germline, CDR1 is MGHDK, CDR2 SYGVNS. This CDR3 spans 14 amino acids. Here the CDR3 reads CASSEWFVSNEQFF. DNA for the CDR3: TGTGCCAGCAGTGAATGGTTTGTAAGCAATGAGCAGTTCTTC.

The rearrangement uses TRBV18 and TRBJ1-2; D is perhaps TRBD1 (5 bases). The CDR3 extends over 14 amino acids. Germline CDR1 is KGHSH and CDR2 is LQKENI. Trimming took off 5 bases at V and 3 bases at J, with 13 bases between the two ends. CDR3 protein: CASSSGYNDYGYTF. DNA for the CDR3: TGTGCCAGCTCATCAGGGTATAATGACTATGGCTACACCTTC.

The V call is TRBV6-5, the J call TRBJ1-1; D may be TRBD1 (5 bases). The CDR3 is 15 amino acids. Trimming left V 7 bases short and J 1 base short, with 16 bases between. Germline V gene lookup returns CDR1 MNHEY and CDR2 SVGAGI. The CDR3 DNA reads as TGTGCCAGCACCCCACGGGGTCAGGGGAACACTGAAGCTTTCTTT. Its protein is CASTPRGQGNTEAFF.

The rearrangement uses TRBV11-2 and TRBJ2-7; 10 positions agree with TRBD1. CDR3 size: 16 residues. Trimming cost V 5 bases and J 1 base; bases outside gene matches: 8. The germline V gene encodes CDR1 SGHAT and CDR2 FQNNGV. The chain's CDR3 is CASSRTGGKRSYEQYF. In DNA, the CDR3 is TGTGCCAGCAGCCGGACAGGGGGGAAGCGATCCTACGAGCAGTACTTC.

This clone was recorded many times. Other DNA sequences in the sample encode the same CDR3. The V call is TRBV11-2, the J call TRBJ2-1, with D possibly being TRBD2 (7 bases). Trimming left V 5 bases short and J 7 bases short, with 24 bases between. This CDR3 contains 17 residues. Germline lookup yields CDR1 SGHAT and CDR2 FQNNGV. The CDR3 sequence: CASSVHTGRGLRNEQFF. CDR3 nucleotide sequence: TGTGCCAGCAGCGTTCATACAGGGAGGGGGTTGCGGAATGAGCAGTTCTTC.

J is TRBJ2-3 and V is TRBV5-1; 7 bases align to TRBD2. With 7 bases clipped from V and 3 bases from J, the junction kept 8 bases outside the gene matches. The CDR3 sequence is 14 residues long. Germline CDR1 and CDR2: SGHRS and YFSETQ. CDR3 sequence reads: CASGAGVRTDTQYF. Here the CDR3 DNA reads TGCGCCAGCGGGGCGGGAGTGCGGACAGATACGCAGTATTTT.